These T cell receptor beta chains were read from a single sample in a study of blood T cell repertoires in COVID-19. Data came from immunoSEQ multiplex PCR; TCRdb stores just in-frame clones and leaves some out. Of about 110,000 clones listed, 81% are singletons. Material: peripheral blood. The receptors originated from a man at least 80 years old with acute or convalescent COVID-19. Each CDR3 is given with its conserved first and last residue. A D gene is named only where the DNA matches it firmly. Not every row has a clone size; where given, it reads once, few, many or a size class.

TRBJ1-5,TRBD1,-,TRBV7-2,CASRPDRGNQPQHF
TRBJ1-2,-,-,TRBV19,CATKTAMNYGYTF
TRBJ1-2,-,once,TRBV5-1,CASSLDSYGYTF
TRBJ2-7,TRBD2,-,TRBV27,CASSLGSSGGTPYEQYF
TRBJ2-3,-,-,TRBV9,CASSVLAGRTTDTQYF
TRBJ2-3,-,-,TRBV29-1,CSVEAPGTRTQYF
TRBJ1-1,-,-,TRBV11-2,CASSSSTGRTAFF
TRBJ1-2,-,-,TRBV28,CASSSPGRAHGYTF
TRBJ2-7,-,once,TRBV30,CAWSPGTHEQYF
TRBJ1-1,-,-,TRBV7-9,CASSLEVVEARGREAFF
TRBJ2-7,TRBD1,once,TRBV11-2,CASSGQGTYEQYF
TRBJ2-1,-,-,TRBV7-2,CASSFAGTLDEQFF
TRBJ2-7,TRBD1,-,TRBV18,CASCGTGQLGEQYF
TRBJ2-7,TRBD1,-,TRBV5-1,CASSLYRTGVGEQYF
TRBJ1-3,-,-,TRBV12-5,CASGPGQPNGNTIYF
TRBJ1-1,-,once,TRBV10-3,CAISDMANTEAFF
TRBJ2-7,TRBD1,-,TRBV5-1,CASSSRDSSHEQYF
TRBJ2-7,TRBD2,-,TRBV28,CASSLGLLYEQYF
TRBJ2-1,-,-,TRBV29-1,CSAAARGEYNEQFF
TRBJ1-3,-,-,TRBV5-1,CASSLELQANSGNTIYF
TRBJ2-5,TRBD1,-,TRBV9,CASSPNGQGFETQYF
TRBJ2-1,-,-,TRBV23-1,CASSRSEAPGDNEQFF
TRBJ2-5,TRBD1,-,TRBV19,CASSIEPPDRKETQYF